This TCR beta chain was profiled in a study of blood T cell repertoires in COVID-19 (dated by TCRdb to the early 2020s). Regarding the research as a whole: Samples from collaborators originated in the United States, Italy and Spain and spanned both the acute and convalescent phases of COVID-19. The prospective study material was composed of cDNA or gDNA derived from T cells, B-cell-depleted T cells, or PBMCs. The dataset comprised deeply sampled blood TCRbeta repertoires from subjects exposed to, actively infected with, or recovered from COVID-19. The repertoires were released in a freely available public database intended as a resource for research on the immune response to SARS-CoV-2. The samples were drawn from the first 160 participants of the ongoing ImmuneRACE study and from more than 1,000 subjects provided by 6 global collaborators. Sample metadata almost always included a de-identified subject ID, COVID-19 status, age in years and sex. Where HLA class I and class II types were available, the types were taken from metadata supplied by the sample provider, not from assay-based typing. What the authors observed across the whole study: How much clinical and demographic metadata was included differed by source and by participant, and the metadata was provided uncurated.

Whole blood was collected in K2EDTA tubes by collaborating institutions according to the institutions' own protocols. Collaborator samples were shipped for TCRbeta analysis as frozen whole blood, isolated PBMCs, or DNA extracted from either sample type. The immunoSEQ Assay, a bias-controlled multiplex PCR, was used to amplify TCRbeta CDR3 regions from genomic DNA. Turning to the authors' computational methods: The number of nucleated cells in each sample was estimated from the amplification of reference gene primers within the assay. To quantify the absolute abundance of each unique TCRbeta CDR3 rearrangement, sequence reads were collapsed and filtered. For each sample, productive Simpson clonality was calculated as the square root of Simpson's diversity index over productive rearrangements. Held by TCRdb, this immuneACCESS table contains in-frame sequences only and omits some clones. Under half of the omission traces to an unresolved V gene where checked; the cause of the rest is unknown. That table supplies the V and J calls and clone size; D and trimming were determined from the DNA. This sample has about 190,000 clones in its table, and around 90% of those were observed once. Of the sample, 0.55% to 0.8% falls within the top ten clones.

As encoded in the germline V gene, CDR1 is MDHEN while CDR2 is SYDVKM. V is trimmed back by 5 bases and J by 4 bases, and the junction contains 16 bases that no gene match accounts for. The CDR3 contains 17 residues, cysteine and phenylalanine counted. The kept DNA is CDR3 alone, 51 bases in frame from the first base. As to this clone: The clone's antigen remains unknown. Per-nucleotide qualities are absent, and no much larger clonotype sits a single base away.

This clonotype originated in a man over 45 with acute or convalescent COVID-19. Sequenced: peripheral blood. The sequence is built from TRBV28 and TRBJ1-2, and TRBD1 matches 7 of the central bases. CDR3 sequence: CASSLQRQGRLGYGYTF. The DNA reads TGTGCCAGCAGTCTCCAACGACAGGGTCGTCTAGGCTATGGCTACACCTTC.